This TCR beta chain was sequenced for a study of Ad26.COV2.S vaccination and SARS-CoV-2 variants. Whole-study context: The authors gave Ad26.COV2.S intramuscularly, either once or twice 56 days apart. Study results and caveats: Vaccine and placebo recipients had similar non-spike TCR breadth.

Treatment reported: roughly 18 received Ad26.COV2.S at low or high dose, single or two shots; about 5 received placebo; per-sample allocation not given. Day 63 after the first vaccine or placebo injection was the time point for sampling. On this clone itself: As yet, its antigen is unknown.

Germline assignment: CDR1 SGHRS and CDR2 YFSETQ. CDR3 length: 17 amino acids. V gave up 4 bases and J gave up 0 bases; unmatched junction bases: 4. Measured with immunoSEQ multiplex PCR; TCRdb has only the in-frame clones, and not every one. The sample records 360,000 or so clones, about nine tenths being singletons. This chain uses TRBV5-1 with TRBJ2-3; TRBD2 aligns across 14 bases. The receptor was derived from a person between 18 and 59 years old who received the Ad26.COV2.S COVID-19 vaccine or a placebo. The sample in question was peripheral blood, obtained in a trial of Ad26.COV2.S vaccine versus placebo. The CDR3 protein is CASSPRTSGGSTDTQYF. DNA for the CDR3: TGCGCCAGCAGCCCTAGGACTAGCGGGGGGAGCACAGATACGCAGTATTTT.